This T cell receptor beta chain was observed in a study of blood T cell repertoires in COVID-19. Study-level information: Collection of acute and convalescent COVID-19 samples took place in the United States, Italy and Spain. The analysed material was cDNA or gDNA that came from T cells, B-cell-depleted T cells, or PBMCs.

Original data processing: Using reference gene primer amplification, nucleated cell counts were estimated. Assay: immunoSEQ multiplex PCR; the TCRdb copy retains only in-frame clones and omits some. That table is the source of V, J and clone size, and D and trimming were worked out from the DNA. Altogether 250,000 to 300,000 clones are present, 75% to 90% being singletons, with the ten largest covering about 10%. Germline loops: CDR1 LNHDA, CDR2 SQIVND (reference sequence). The CDR3 consists of 15 residues. After removal of 1 base from V and 7 bases from J, the junction contained 7 bases not matched to a gene.

V is TRBV19 and J is TRBJ2-3; TRBD2 matches 8 bases. Sequencing was carried out using peripheral blood. The receptor was derived from a woman in her sixties or seventies with COVID-19, enrolled during active disease. CDR3 sequence reads: CASSIGTGGYNTQYF. The CDR3 nucleotides are TGTGCCAGTAGTATAGGGACGGGAGGGTACAATACGCAGTATTTT.